This passage covers 20 T cell receptor beta chains from one sample sequenced in a study of shared clonotypes between healthy human individuals. Clones were read by immunoSEQ multiplex PCR, and TCRdb kept only the in-frame ones, dropping some. The table lists 800,000 to 1,200,000 clones, approximately 80% of them singletons. Material: memory CD4+ T cells from PBMCs. Described subset: CD45RA-negative fraction. These TCRs come from a man between 18 and 35 years old in good health. Some clones in this sample may be carry-over from other donors' samples.

The chain has TRBV7-6 and TRBJ2-3, with 8 bases aligning to TRBD2. In germline, CDR1 is SGHVS, CDR2 FNYEAQ. This CDR3 is built from 16 residues. The V and J ends lost 3 bases and 5 bases, in that order; junction bases with no gene match: 10. This chain's CDR3 is CASSLAGGLVGDTQYF. CDR3 bases: TGTGCCAGCAGCTTGGCGGGAGGCCTAGTGGGAGATACGCAGTATTTT.

V gene TRBV10-3 combines with J gene TRBJ2-7, with TRBD1 matching 11 bases. This CDR3 has 15 residues. Germline V gene sequence: CDR1 ENHRY, CDR2 SYGVKD. V dropped 6 bases and J dropped 6; count of bases not matched to a gene: 10. The CDR3 nucleotides read TGTGCCATCAGCGGGGGACAGGGGGTTAGTCCCGAGCAGTACTTC. It translates to CAISGGQGVSPEQYF.

The gene calls are TRBV14 and TRBJ1-4; D is ambiguous. Germline loops: CDR1 SGHDN, CDR2 FVKESK. The V and J ends lost 6 bases and 10 bases respectively, with 15 bases between them. The CDR3 extends over 13 amino acids. This CDR3 is CASSPGNTGKLFF. CDR3 coding DNA: TGTGCCAGCAGTCCGGGAAATACTGGAAAACTGTTTTTT.

The chain carries TRBV11-2 and TRBJ1-1; a possible D gene is TRBD1 (5 bases). V lost 4 bases, J lost 5 bases, and 14 bases lay in between. Germline loops: CDR1 SGHAT, CDR2 FQNNGV. The CDR3 totals 14 residues. The CDR3 loop reads CASSWTNLGTEAFF. In nucleotides, the CDR3 is TGTGCCAGCAGCTGGACAAACCTGGGGACTGAAGCTTTCTTT.

The genes are TRBV6-5 and TRBJ2-4; tentative D call: TRBD2 (6 bases). Germline V CDR1 and CDR2: MNHEY, SVGAGI. The CDR3 runs 16 residues. V lost 0 bases and J 1 base, leaving 10 bases between the germline ends. The CDR3 nucleotides read TGTGCCAGCAGTTACTCCAATCGGGGGGCCAAAAACATTCAGTACTTC. The encoded protein is CASSYSNRGAKNIQYF.

This clone was observed a single time. This chain connects TRBV28 to TRBJ1-2; no clear D gene. Per germline, CDR1 MDHEN and CDR2 SYDVKM. Trimming pared 1 base from V and 4 bases from J, leaving 16 bases between. This CDR3 contains 16 residues. The CDR3 sequence is CASSLLPLVGSYGYTF. The CDR3 nucleotides read TGTGCCAGCAGTTTATTGCCTTTAGTGGGGTCCTATGGCTACACCTTC.

A single count supports this clone. This rearrangement joins TRBV5-6 to TRBJ2-7, with D tentatively TRBD1 or TRBD2 (5 bases each). CDR1 is SGHDT and CDR2 is YYEEEE in the germline V gene. This CDR3 has 15 residues. Trimming shortened V by 4 bases and J by 6 bases, and 20 bases separated the two germline ends. In nucleotides, the CDR3 is TGTGCCAGCAGCCCTAGCAGGGTAAGAATCGGCGAGCAGTACTTC. This codes for CASSPSRVRIGEQYF.

V is TRBV5-1 and J is TRBJ1-5; D is ambiguous. Germline V gene lookup returns CDR1 SGHRS and CDR2 YFSETQ. The V end lost 3 bases, the J end lost 4 bases, and 8 bases lay between the germline ends. The CDR3 runs 13 residues. The CDR3 loop is CASSYDENQPQHF. The DNA for the CDR3 is TGCGCCAGCAGCTATGACGAGAATCAGCCCCAGCATTTT.

The rearrangement joins TRBV28 to TRBJ1-5, with no clear D. V lost 5 bases and J lost 0, with 11 bases in between. The CDR3 covers 15 residues. CDR1 and CDR2 from the germline V gene are MDHEN and SYDVKM. In nucleotides, the CDR3 is TGTGCCAGCAGTGTCGGACCATATAGCAATCAGCCCCAGCATTTT. Amino acid sequence: CASSVGPYSNQPQHF.

This clone was detected a few times. The V gene is TRBV10-3, the J gene TRBJ2-2; 7 bases map to TRBD1. Trimming cost V 6 bases and J 7 bases; bases outside gene matches: 8. Germline V gene sequence: CDR1 ENHRY, CDR2 SYGVKD. The CDR3 runs 14 residues. CDR3 nucleotide sequence: TGTGCCATCAGGGAAGACAGGGTGTACGGGGAGCTGTTTTTT. It translates to CAIREDRVYGELFF.

Only a few counts were recorded for this clone. Other DNA sequences within the sample encode an identical CDR3. CDR3 DNA: TGTGCCAGCAGCCTAGAAACCTATGGCTACACCTTC. Protein product: CASSLETYGYTF. The chain is built from TRBV4-2 and TRBJ1-2; D is unresolved. The germline V gene has CDR1 LGHNA and CDR2 YNFKEQ. The V and J ends lost 4 bases and 4 bases respectively, with 7 bases between them. This CDR3 spans 12 amino acids.

This clone was counted a few times. This chain joins TRBV5-1 and TRBJ2-7, with 9 positions matching TRBD1. V lost 3 bases, J lost 5 bases, and 9 bases stayed unmatched. The CDR3 is 15 residues long. Germline loops: CDR1 SGHRS, CDR2 YFSETQ. CDR3 sequence: CASSWERQGVHEQYF. As DNA, the CDR3 is TGCGCCAGCAGCTGGGAGAGACAGGGGGTACACGAGCAGTACTTC. The full variable domain, in which reference TRBV5-1 and TRBJ2-7 provide the parts outside the CDR3, is KAGVTQTPRYLIKTRGQQVTLSCSPISGHRSVSWYQQTPGQGLQFLFEYFSETQRNKGNFPGRFSGRQFSNSRSEMNVSTLELGDSALYLCASSWERQGVHEQYFGPGTRLTVT.

This clone showed up many times. The V and J genes are TRBV5-1 and TRBJ1-3; a possible D gene is TRBD1 (5 bases). The ends were cut back, 2 bases at V and 7 bases at J, with 10 bases in the middle. The CDR3 has 13 amino acids. Germline assignment: CDR1 SGHRS and CDR2 YFSETQ. CDR3 coding DNA: TGCGCCAGCAGCTTCGAGGGGAGCAACACCATATATTTT. It codes for CASSFEGSNTIYF.

This sequence joins TRBV5-1 and TRBJ1-1, with D uncertain. Germline CDR1 is SGHRS and CDR2 is YFSETQ. The V gene lost 6 bases and the J gene lost 0 bases, with 9 bases spanning the gap. The CDR3 is 13 residues long. Written as DNA, the CDR3 is TGCGCCAGCAAAGACGGACTGAACACTGAAGCTTTCTTT. It codes for CASKDGLNTEAFF.

J is TRBJ2-7 and V is TRBV7-6; TRBD1 agrees at 7 bases. CDR3 length equals 16 residues. Germline V gene lookup returns CDR1 SGHVS and CDR2 FNYEAQ. V was pared by 1 base and J by 4 bases, with 10 bases of the junction left unmatched. The CDR3 region has the DNA TGTGCCAGCAGCTTAGTGCTGGCAGGGGGTAGATACGAGCAGTACTTC. Protein sequence: CASSLVLAGGRYEQYF. Supplemented by reference TRBV7-6 and TRBJ2-7, the full variable domain reads GAGVSQSPRYKVTKRGQDVALRCDPISGHVSLYWYRQALGQGPEFLTYFNYEAQQDKSGLPNDRFSAERPEGSISTLTIQRTEQRDSAMYRCASSLVLAGGRYEQYFGPGTRLTVT.

There are many counts of this clone. CDR3 in DNA: TGTGCCAGCAGTGAGTTTGTTGGTAGCGCTTACAATGAGCAGTTCTTC. It translates to CASSEFVGSAYNEQFF. The V call is TRBV28, the J call TRBJ2-1, with D tentatively TRBD2 (5 bases). V was pared by 5 bases and J by 4 bases, with 18 bases between. This CDR3 has 16 residues. Per the germline V gene, CDR1 is MDHEN and CDR2 is SYDVKM.

This chain joins TRBV19 and TRBJ2-1; D call uncertain. CDR1 is LNHDA, CDR2 SQIVND, per germline (reference sequence). V gave up 5 bases and J gave up 5 bases, with 19 bases separating them. The CDR3 loop spans 16 amino acids. CDR3 nucleotides: TGTGCCAGTAGTTCCATGGTATGGGTGGCGGACAATGAGCAGTTCTTC. Encoded protein: CASSSMVWVADNEQFF.

This sequence joins TRBV2 and TRBJ2-5; 13 bases line up with TRBD2. The CDR3 runs 15 residues. V dropped 11 bases and J dropped 5; count of bases not matched to a gene: 11. The V gene's germline CDR1 is SNHLY and CDR2 FYNNEI. The chain's CDR3 is CAGSGLAGPLETQYF. The CDR3 DNA reads TGTGCCGGGTCGGGACTAGCGGGACCTTTGGAGACCCAGTACTTC.

This chain connects TRBV9 to TRBJ2-1; D call uncertain. The CDR3 has 14 residues. Trimming cost V 5 bases and J 0 bases, with 9 bases left between them. The germline gives CDR1 SGDLS, CDR2 YYNGEE. The CDR3 DNA reads as TGTGCCAGCAGTAGGGCTGGCTCCTACAATGAGCAGTTCTTC. Encoded protein: CASSRAGSYNEQFF.

The chain joins TRBV11-1 to TRBJ1-2; D is possibly TRBD1 (5 bases). The germline V gene has CDR1 SGHAT and CDR2 FQDESV (reference sequence). The CDR3 totals 13 residues. Trimming removed 5 bases from V and 7 bases from J, with 14 bases in between. CDR3 in DNA: TGTGCCAGCAGCGAAACTCAGGGTGGTGGCTACACCTTC. Translating gives CASSETQGGGYTF.